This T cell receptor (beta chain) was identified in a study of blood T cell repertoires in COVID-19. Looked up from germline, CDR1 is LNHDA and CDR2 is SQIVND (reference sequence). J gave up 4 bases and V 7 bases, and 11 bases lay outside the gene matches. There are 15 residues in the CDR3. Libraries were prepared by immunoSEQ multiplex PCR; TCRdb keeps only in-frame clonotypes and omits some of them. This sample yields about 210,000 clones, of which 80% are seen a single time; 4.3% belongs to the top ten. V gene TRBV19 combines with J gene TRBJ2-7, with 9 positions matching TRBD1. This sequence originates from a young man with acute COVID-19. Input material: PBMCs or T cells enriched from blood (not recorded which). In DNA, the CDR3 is TGTGCCAGTAAGACCGGGACAGGGTTAGGGTACGAGCAGTACTTC. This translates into CASKTGTGLGYEQYF. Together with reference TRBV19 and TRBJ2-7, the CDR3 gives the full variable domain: DGGITQSPKYLFRKEGQNVTLSCEQNLNHDAMYWYRQDPGQGLRLIYYSQIVNDFQKGDIAEGYSVSREKKESFPLTVTSAQKNPTAFYLCASKTGTGLGYEQYFGPGTRLTVT.